This passage covers 27 T cell receptor beta chains from one sample sequenced in a study of blood T cell repertoires in COVID-19. Profiling relied on immunoSEQ multiplex PCR, and the TCRdb table lists in-frame clones only, not all of them. This repertoire shows 85,000 to 100,000 clones, 60% to 85% found once; its top ten account for nearly 9%. The sequencing sample was made of peripheral blood. The source of these receptors is a man aged 50 to 60 who had recovered from COVID-19.

This rearrangement joins TRBV9 to TRBJ1-2; 7 positions match TRBD1. The CDR3 runs 14 residues. With 4 bases clipped from V and 7 bases from J, the junction kept 10 bases outside the gene matches. Germline V CDR1 and CDR2: SGDLS, YYNGEE. CDR3 sequence reads: CASSPLQGLFGYTF. CDR3 coding DNA: TGTGCCAGCAGCCCATTACAGGGGTTGTTTGGCTACACCTTC.

The chain recombines TRBV10-3 with TRBJ2-3, with D perhaps matching TRBD2 (6 bases). This CDR3 is built from 17 residues. V dropped 0 bases and J dropped 2 bases, with 15 bases sitting between them. The germline V gene encodes CDR1 ENHRY and CDR2 SYGVKD. CDR3 residues: CAISESIGLPTTDTQYF. The CDR3 coding sequence is TGTGCCATCAGTGAGTCGATTGGACTACCCACCACAGATACGCAGTATTTT.

The rearrangement joins TRBV24-1 to TRBJ1-1; 7 bases are shared with TRBD1. Germline assignment: CDR1 KGHDR and CDR2 SFDVKD. The CDR3 totals 12 residues. Germline trimming cut 9 bases from V and 10 bases from J; bases unmatched to any gene: 10. The CDR3 coding sequence is TGTGCCACCGGAGGACAGGACGGTAGAGCTTTCTTT. This codes for CATGGQDGRAFF.

The chain recombines TRBV2 with TRBJ1-4, with TRBD1 matching over 9 bases. Germline loops: CDR1 SNHLY, CDR2 FYNNEI. V was pared by 8 bases and J by 5 bases, with 9 bases of the junction left unmatched. The CDR3 extends over 15 amino acids. DNA for the CDR3: TGTGCCAGCCGGACAGGGGCAGTCGGGAATGAAAAACTGTTTTTT. This encodes CASRTGAVGNEKLFF.

V gene TRBV19 combines with J gene TRBJ2-2, with D hard to call. Germline V gives CDR1 LNHDA, CDR2 SQIVND (reference sequence). CDR3 length equals 13 residues. Between the trimmed V and J ends, which lost 3 bases and 7 bases, there was a span of 9 bases. The CDR3 coding sequence is TGTGCCAGTAGTATCGATCAGATCGGGGAGCTGTTTTTT. It encodes CASSIDQIGELFF.

This clone was seen a handful of times. CDR3 amino acids: CASSLRDKPSYEQYF. Written as DNA, the CDR3 is TGTGCCAGCAGCCTCCGGGACAAACCCTCCTACGAGCAGTACTTC. V usage is TRBV3-1 (or the pseudogene TRBV3-2) and J usage is TRBJ2-7, with D maybe TRBD1 (6 bases). The germline V and J ends were trimmed by 4 bases and 0 bases, with 13 bases remaining between them. CDR3 size: 15 residues. Germline assignment: CDR1 LGHDT and CDR2 YNNKEL (reference sequence).

The J gene is TRBJ1-1, the V gene TRBV6-6; maybe TRBD1 (6 bases). Trimming left V 4 bases short and J 1 base short, with 10 bases between. CDR1 is MNHNY and CDR2 is SVGAGI in the germline V gene (reference sequence). This CDR3 spans 14 amino acids. The CDR3 reads CASSSTDRNTEAFF. Here the CDR3 DNA reads TGTGCCAGCAGTTCCACGGACAGGAACACTGAAGCTTTCTTT.

The J gene is TRBJ2-3, the V gene TRBV5-1, with 7 positions matching TRBD2. The CDR3 has 13 amino acids. V lost 1 base and J lost 4; bases outside the gene matches: 0. Per the germline V gene, CDR1 is SGHRS and CDR2 is YFSETQ. The CDR3 loop is CASSLRGADTQYF. The DNA for the CDR3 is TGCGCCAGCAGCTTGCGGGGGGCAGATACGCAGTATTTT.

The rearrangement links TRBV21-1 to TRBJ2-3; the DNA was not used to check the table's D call, TRBD2. TRBV21-1 is designated a pseudogene. The CDR3 loop spans 17 amino acids. CDR3 DNA sequence: TGTGCCAGCAGCGGCCGCTTCCCTGTGCGGGAGGGGGATACGCAGTATTTT. It specifies CASSGRFPVREGDTQYF.

This clone turned up a few times. The rearrangement uses TRBV7-2 and TRBJ2-3; the match to TRBD2 covers 8 bases. The CDR3 length is 15 residues. V was pared by 6 bases and J by 3 bases, with 8 bases of the junction left unmatched. Germline V gene lookup returns CDR1 SGHTA and CDR2 FQGNSA. DNA for the CDR3: TGTGCCAGCAGATCCGGGAGGGATAGGACAGATACGCAGTATTTT. Amino acids: CASRSGRDRTDTQYF.

This clone was counted a few times. The chain has TRBV7-9 and TRBJ1-3; the D gene is possibly TRBD1 (5 bases). Trimming pared 4 bases from V and 7 bases from J, leaving 14 bases between. The CDR3 runs 14 residues. Germline-derived CDR1 and CDR2 are SEHNR and FQNEAQ (reference sequence). The CDR3 DNA reads as TGTGCCAGCAGCTCCCGACCCGGGGGGAACACCATATATTTT. This translates into CASSSRPGGNTIYF. The full variable domain, rest sourced from reference TRBV7-9 and TRBJ1-3, is DTGVSQNPRHKITKRGQNVTFRCDPISEHNRLYWYRQTLGQGPEFLTYFQNEAQLEKSRLLSDRFSAERPKGSFSTLEIQRTEQGDSAMYLCASSSRPGGNTIYFGEGSWLTVV.

The rearrangement joins TRBV27 to TRBJ1-5; D is uncertain. V lost 5 bases, J lost 3 bases, and 14 bases lay in between. Germline lookup yields CDR1 MNHEY and CDR2 SMNVEV (reference sequence). The CDR3 is 15 residues long. The CDR3 DNA reads as TGTGCCAGCAGTCCCGGGTTGAGGAACAATCAGCCCCAGCATTTT. Its translation is CASSPGLRNNQPQHF.

The V call is TRBV6-5, the J call TRBJ1-1; TRBD1 matches at 7 bases. The CDR3 totals 16 residues. The ends lost 0 bases at V and 0 bases at J; junction bases unmatched: 4. Germline V gene lookup returns CDR1 MNHEY and CDR2 SVGAGI. DNA of the CDR3: TGTGCCAGCAGTTACTCGGGACAGCTTATGAACACTGAAGCTTTCTTT. Translated, it gives CASSYSGQLMNTEAFF.

The rearrangement uses TRBV27 and TRBJ2-1; TRBD2 matches 9 bases. Looked up from germline, CDR1 is MNHEY and CDR2 is SMNVEV (reference sequence). V shed 3 bases and J 6 bases; nucleotides not matched to a gene: 9. There are 16 residues in the CDR3. The CDR3 DNA follows: TGTGCCAGCAGTTTCGCGGGAGGGCCTTGGGGCAATGAGCAGTTCTTC. Its protein product is CASSFAGGPWGNEQFF.

The chain uses TRBV19 and TRBJ1-1; 7 bases agree with TRBD1. The CDR3 sequence is 14 residues long. Germline CDR1 and CDR2: LNHDA and SQIVND (reference sequence). The V and J ends lost 3 bases and 4 bases, in that order; junction bases with no gene match: 5. The CDR3 nucleotides are TGTGCCAGTAGTATCGACAGGGCCAGCACTGAAGCTTTCTTT. Its protein is CASSIDRASTEAFF. Together with reference TRBV19 and TRBJ1-1, the CDR3 gives the full variable domain: DGGITQSPKYLFRKEGQNVTLSCEQNLNHDAMYWYRQDPGQGLRLIYYSQIVNDFQKGDIAEGYSVSREKKESFPLTVTSAQKNPTAFYLCASSIDRASTEAFFGQGTRLTVV.

The genes are TRBV18 and TRBJ1-1; no definite D call. The CDR3 is 12 amino acids. Trimming left V 6 bases short and J 4 bases short, with 9 bases between. The germline CDR1 and CDR2 sequences are KGHSH and LQKENI. The CDR3 loop reads CASSLPRTEAFF. DNA of the CDR3: TGTGCCAGCTCCCTCCCCCGCACTGAAGCTTTCTTT.

The chain has TRBV11-2 and TRBJ1-1; 7 bases are a match to TRBD1. The CDR3 sequence is 15 residues long. Germline-derived CDR1 and CDR2 are SGHAT and FQNNGV. V shed 0 bases, J shed 3 bases, and the junction held 4 bases outside the gene matches. The CDR3 region is CASSLDGRGDTEAFF. CDR3 DNA: TGTGCCAGCAGCTTAGACGGCAGGGGGGACACTGAAGCTTTCTTT. The full variable domain, its missing parts supplied by reference TRBV11-2 and TRBJ1-1, is EAGVAQSPRYKIIEKRQSVAFWCNPISGHATLYWYQQILGQGPKLLIQFQNNGVVDDSQLPKDRFSAERLKGVDSTLKIQPAKLEDSAVYLCASSLDGRGDTEAFFGQGTRLTVV.

This chain links TRBV30 with TRBJ2-7, with a weak D call TRBD1 (5 bases). The CDR3 loop spans 13 amino acids. The V end lost 2 bases, the J end lost 0 bases, and 8 bases lay between the germline ends. Germline lookup yields CDR1 GTSNPN and CDR2 SVGIG (reference sequence). CDR3 region: CAWSRGHSYEQYF. CDR3 bases: TGTGCCTGGAGTAGGGGCCACTCCTACGAGCAGTACTTC.

CDR3 sequence: CATSGRDFNEQFF. The CDR3 nucleotides read TGTGCCACCAGCGGCCGGGACTTCAATGAGCAGTTCTTC. The chain couples TRBV15 to TRBJ2-1; possibly TRBD2 for D (6 bases). In germline, CDR1 is LNHNV, CDR2 YYDKDF (reference sequence). This CDR3 is 13 amino acids long. Trimming removed 5 bases from V and 6 bases from J, with 11 bases in between.

The chain employs TRBV5-4 and TRBJ2-1; TRBD2 aligns across 9 bases. This CDR3 is built from 16 residues. V dropped 0 bases and J dropped 6; count of bases not matched to a gene: 7. Germline CDR1 is SGHNT and CDR2 is YYREEE (reference sequence). Here the CDR3 DNA reads TGTGCCAGCAGCTTGGTAGGTAGCGGGAGTGGCAATGAGCAGTTCTTC. It specifies CASSLVGSGSGNEQFF.

This chain links TRBV5-5 with TRBJ1-3, with TRBD1 matching 8 bases. The germline CDR1 and CDR2 sequences are SGHKS and YYEKEE (reference sequence). Trimming cost V 0 bases and J 4 bases; bases outside gene matches: 6. This CDR3 has 16 residues. CDR3 in amino acids: CASSLAWTGTGNTIYF. CDR3 bases: TGTGCCAGCAGCTTGGCCTGGACAGGGACGGGAAACACCATATATTTT. Supplemented by reference TRBV5-5 and TRBJ1-3, the full variable domain reads DAGVTQSPTHLIKTRGQQVTLRCSPISGHKSVSWYQQVLGQGPQFIFQYYEKEERGRGNFPDRFSARQFPNYSSELNVNALLLGDSALYLCASSLAWTGTGNTIYFGEGSWLTVV.

The chain combines TRBV7-6 with TRBJ1-2, with D tentatively TRBD1 (5 bases). Deletions cut 5 bases from V and 2 bases from J, with 9 bases between. The CDR3 spans 13 residues. Germline loops: CDR1 SGHVS, CDR2 FNYEAQ. The DNA of the CDR3 is TGTGCCAGCAGCCCCGACAGAAACTATGGCTACACCTTC. This gives the protein CASSPDRNYGYTF.

This clone showed up just once. The rearrangement links TRBV18 to TRBJ1-1; 8 bases are shared with TRBD1. The V segment lost 10 bases and the J segment 0 bases; nucleotides outside the gene matches: 7. Germline lookup yields CDR1 KGHSH and CDR2 LQKENI. This CDR3 is 14 amino acids long. This chain's CDR3 is CATLRDRMNTEAFF. DNA for the CDR3: TGTGCCACCCTCCGGGACAGGATGAACACTGAAGCTTTCTTT. Drawing the rest from reference TRBV18 and TRBJ1-1, the complete variable domain is NAGVMQNPRHLVRRRGQEARLRCSPMKGHSHVYWYRQLPEEGLKFMVYLQKENIIDESGMPKERFSAEFPKEGPSILRIQQVVRGDSAAYFCATLRDRMNTEAFFGQGTRLTVV.

This chain links TRBV3-1 (or the pseudogene TRBV3-2) with TRBJ1-1, with D uncertain. This CDR3 has 14 residues. The ends were cut back, 2 bases at V and 1 base at J, with 8 bases in the middle. Per the germline V gene, CDR1 is LGHDT and CDR2 is YNNKEL (reference sequence). CDR3 protein: CASSQRGWNTEAFF. The CDR3, as DNA: TGTGCCAGCAGCCAACGCGGATGGAACACTGAAGCTTTCTTT.

V and J are TRBV10-3 and TRBJ1-3, with D unclear. Germline CDR1 is ENHRY and CDR2 is SYGVKD. Trimming removed 4 bases at V and 4 bases at J, with 11 bases between. The CDR3 contains 14 residues. The CDR3 DNA sequence: TGTGCCATCAGTGGAACAGCTTCCGGAAACACCATATATTTT. It codes for CAISGTASGNTIYF.

The V and J genes are TRBV25-1 and TRBJ2-7; D may be TRBD1 (6 bases). The germline gives CDR1 MGHDK, CDR2 SYGVNS. The CDR3 sequence is 15 residues long. The V end was cut by 2 bases, the J end by 5 bases, with 16 bases between. CDR3 sequence reads: CASSERASYRDEQYF. CDR3 nucleotide sequence: TGTGCCAGCAGTGAACGGGCCTCTTACAGGGACGAGCAGTACTTC.

V is TRBV2 and J is TRBJ2-3, with D perhaps matching TRBD1 (7 bases). V lost 6 bases to trimming and J lost 8 bases, with 12 bases between them. Germline values: CDR1 SNHLY, CDR2 FYNNEI. The CDR3 covers 12 residues. CDR3 DNA sequence: TGTGCCAGCAGACGACAGGGAGGTACGCAGTATTTT. Protein: CASRRQGGTQYF.